The clone carrying this T cell receptor beta chain was counted a few times. The record originates from a study of shared clonotypes between healthy human individuals. TCRdb's copy holds only in-frame clones and misses some; the assay was immunoSEQ multiplex PCR. The sample lists roughly 2.1 million clones, roughly 91% occurring once. Deletions cut 1 base from V and 3 bases from J, with 18 bases between. The CDR3 runs to 17 residues. CDR1 and CDR2 from the germline V gene are ENHRY and SYGVKD. The naive CD8 population came from CD45RO-negative cells selected for CCR7, without terminally differentiated effector memory CD45RA+ cells.

This sequence was found in a man younger than 35 in good health. Some clones in this sample may be carry-over from other donors' samples. The chain employs TRBV10-3 and TRBJ1-1; possible D gene TRBD1, 6 bases. The specimen was naive CD8+ T cells from PBMCs. The CDR3 DNA reads as TGTGCCATCAGTGAGTTCGCCTTAAGGGAGGGGGACACTGAAGCTTTCTTT. This sequence encodes CAISEFALREGDTEAFF.